The 20 T cell receptor beta chains in this list originate from one sample, sequenced in a study of OX40 agonist ivuxolimab in advanced cancers. Receptors were amplified or captured by the immunoSEQ multiplex PCR assay. TCRdb retrieved this table from immuneACCESS and kept in-frame rearrangements only. Not all clones are present; in checked studies, unresolved V genes account for under half, and no reason is known for the remainder. The sample table lists 65,000 or so clones, 88% of them with a count of one. The ten largest clones add up to approximately 4.7% of the sample. Sample: CD4+ or CD8+ T cells sorted from blood, taken in a trial of the OX40 agonist ivuxolimab. Receptors were obtained from an adult with an advanced solid tumor such as melanoma, head and neck, liver or kidney cancer.

The genes are TRBV7-6 and TRBJ1-1, with D possibly being TRBD1 (6 bases). The germline V and J ends were trimmed by 1 base and 4 bases, with 10 bases remaining between them. Germline V lookup: CDR1 SGHVS, CDR2 FNYEAQ. The CDR3 is made up of 14 amino acids. The CDR3, as DNA: TGTGCCAGCAGCTTAGTTCAGGGGACCACTGAAGCTTTCTTT. Translating it yields CASSLVQGTTEAFF.

V gene TRBV5-4 combines with J gene TRBJ2-1; either TRBD1 or TRBD2 may fit D (5 bases each). This CDR3 contains 16 residues. Germline V gives CDR1 SGHNT, CDR2 YYREEE (reference sequence). Between the trimmed V and J ends, which lost 3 bases and 8 bases, there was a span of 21 bases. CDR3 nucleotides: TGTGCCAGCAGCTCTCCAGGTCGGGGCCCGGGCGATGAGCAGTTCTTC. Its translation is CASSSPGRGPGDEQFF.

The chain recombines TRBV7-2 with TRBJ1-2; D gene ambiguous. Germline loops: CDR1 SGHTA, CDR2 FQGNSA. Trimming took off 2 bases at V and 4 bases at J, with 14 bases between the two ends. This CDR3 is built from 15 residues. The CDR3 reads CASSLKGPAIYGYTF. DNA for the CDR3: TGTGCCAGCAGCTTAAAGGGTCCCGCAATCTATGGCTACACCTTC.

The gene calls are TRBV10-1 and TRBJ1-2; no reliable D call. Germline V gene sequence: CDR1 WNHNN, CDR2 SYGVQD (reference sequence). This CDR3 is 9 amino acids long. Between the trimmed V and J ends, which lost 9 bases and 5 bases, there was a span of 4 bases. CDR3: CAREYGYTF. CDR3 DNA sequence: TGCGCCAGGGAGTATGGCTACACCTTC.

The chain joins TRBV27 to TRBJ1-5; no definite D call. CDR3 length: 16 residues. CDR1 is MNHEY, CDR2 SMNVEV, per germline (reference sequence). Trimming stripped 5 bases from V and 0 bases from J, with 14 bases between. The CDR3 DNA reads TGTGCCAGCAGTCCCCGGGAGATTGGTAGCAATCAGCCCCAGCATTTT. This encodes CASSPREIGSNQPQHF.

V is TRBV10-3 and J is TRBJ2-1; 7 bases are a match to TRBD1. The germline V gene encodes CDR1 ENHRY and CDR2 SYGVKD. Trimming cost V 0 bases and J 6 bases; bases outside gene matches: 5. CDR3 length equals 15 residues. CDR3 loop: CAISESRTGRNEQFF. In nucleotides, the CDR3 is TGTGCCATCAGTGAGTCGCGGACAGGTCGCAATGAGCAGTTCTTC.

The rearrangement joins TRBV19 to TRBJ2-1, with TRBD2 matching 8 bases. Germline assignment: CDR1 LNHDA and CDR2 SQIVND (reference sequence). Unmatched junction bases numbered 1, after V lost 3 bases and J lost 0 bases. CDR3 size: 15 residues. The CDR3 sequence: CASSIRGGSYNEQFF. The DNA of the CDR3 is TGTGCCAGTAGTATTCGGGGGGGCTCCTACAATGAGCAGTTCTTC. The entire variable domain, with the rest obtained from reference TRBV19 and TRBJ2-1, is as follows: DGGITQSPKYLFRKEGQNVTLSCEQNLNHDAMYWYRQDPGQGLRLIYYSQIVNDFQKGDIAEGYSVSREKKESFPLTVTSAQKNPTAFYLCASSIRGGSYNEQFFGPGTRLTVL.

The chain links TRBV6-9 to TRBJ2-1; perhaps TRBD1 as D (6 bases). The CDR3 consists of 15 residues. CDR1 MNHGY and CDR2 SVAAGI come from the germline V gene. The germline V and J ends were trimmed by 6 bases and 3 bases, with 15 bases remaining between them. CDR3 protein: CASRNTGFRYNEQFF. The CDR3 bases are TGTGCCAGCAGAAATACAGGGTTCCGCTACAATGAGCAGTTCTTC.

The chain recombines TRBV7-2 with TRBJ1-5, with 8 bases matching TRBD1. The CDR3 contains 15 residues. CDR1 and CDR2 (germline): SGHTA, FQGNSA. V lost 3 bases to trimming and J lost 6 bases; unmatched junction nucleotides: 7. The CDR3, as DNA: TGTGCCAGCAGCTTGTGGGGACAGGCGAGTCAGCCCCAGCATTTT. It translates to CASSLWGQASQPQHF.

This chain links TRBV7-8 with TRBJ1-2; TRBD1 is a possible D gene (5 bases). Germline CDR1 is SGHVS and CDR2 is FQNEAQ. Trimming stripped 5 bases from V and 2 bases from J, with 12 bases between. CDR3 length: 14 residues. The CDR3 nucleotides are TGTGCCAGCAGCCGTCACGGGGGAAACTATGGCTACACCTTC. Translated, it gives CASSRHGGNYGYTF.

V gene TRBV21-1 combines with J gene TRBJ2-5; whether TRBD2, the table's D call, matches the DNA was not checked. TRBV21-1 counts as a pseudogene. There are 19 residues in the CDR3. CDR3 amino acids: CASSKLAPFWGWGGRTQYF. CDR3 sequence (DNA): TGTGCCAGCAGCAAGCTAGCCCCGTTCTGGGGTTGGGGGGGGCGGACCCAGTACTTC.

The chain carries TRBV7-9 and TRBJ2-3; TRBD1 might be the D (6 bases). The CDR3 sequence is 14 residues long. V lost 5 bases to trimming and J lost 4 bases, with 13 bases between them. Germline V gene lookup returns CDR1 SEHNR and CDR2 FQNEAQ (reference sequence). The CDR3 DNA reads TGTGCCAGCAGCCCTCAGGGGTTCGCAGATACGCAGTATTTT. Its protein product is CASSPQGFADTQYF.

The chain links TRBV5-1 to TRBJ1-1, with 9 nucleotides matching TRBD1. Germline V gene sequence: CDR1 SGHRS, CDR2 YFSETQ. This CDR3 contains 17 residues. Trimming at V came to 2 bases and at J to 4 bases, leaving 12 bases not matched to a gene. CDR3 protein: CASSLRAGQGLGTEAFF. In DNA, the CDR3 is TGCGCCAGCAGCTTACGAGCGGGACAGGGTTTGGGCACTGAAGCTTTCTTT.

The chain employs TRBV30 and TRBJ1-1; D is possibly TRBD1 (5 bases). The CDR3 covers 13 residues. The germline V gene has CDR1 GTSNPN and CDR2 SVGIG (reference sequence). V was clipped by 6 bases and J by 3 bases, with 14 bases between them. In DNA form, the CDR3 reads TGTGCCTGCCTAAGGGGAGGTGACACTGAAGCTTTCTTT. As protein: CACLRGGDTEAFF.

This CDR3 is CASSILSSNTEAFF. The CDR3 DNA reads as TGTGCCAGTAGTATCCTGTCATCGAACACTGAAGCTTTCTTT. The chain employs TRBV19 and TRBJ1-1, with D unresolved. Trimming cost V 3 bases and J 1 base, with 9 bases left between them. CDR3 length equals 14 residues. Germline V gene data show CDR1 as LNHDA and CDR2 as SQIVND (reference sequence).

This chain links TRBV2 with TRBJ2-2; 14 positions match TRBD2. In germline, CDR1 is SNHLY, CDR2 FYNNEI. This CDR3 is built from 16 residues. V gave up 7 bases and J gave up 6 bases; unmatched junction bases: 7. Written as DNA, the CDR3 is TGTGCCAGCATTGGGGGACTAGCGGGAGTCTCCGGGGAGCTGTTTTTT. Translation: CASIGGLAGVSGELFF.

The J gene is TRBJ1-3, the V gene TRBV21-1; the tabulated D call, TRBD1, remains unverified against the DNA. TRBV21-1 is marked as a pseudogene. The CDR3 is 14 residues long. In DNA, the CDR3 is TGTGCCAGCAGCCCGACAAACTCTGGAAACACCATATATTTT. It yields the protein CASSPTNSGNTIYF.

The chain links TRBV28 to TRBJ2-1, with TRBD2 identical over 8 bases. Germline CDR1 and CDR2: MDHEN and SYDVKM. V lost 6 bases and J lost 5; bases outside the gene matches: 9. The CDR3 runs to 15 residues. The CDR3 protein is CASSPGGGRHNEQFF. As DNA, the CDR3 is TGTGCCAGCAGCCCCGGTGGCGGGAGGCACAATGAGCAGTTCTTC.

The rearrangement joins TRBV6-5 to TRBJ2-5; 13 nucleotides align to TRBD2. Germline CDR1 and CDR2: MNHEY and SVGAGI. This CDR3 is 15 amino acids long. V was clipped by 6 bases and J by 4 bases; unmatched bases: 5. The CDR3 DNA is TGTGCCAGCAGCCAGACTAGCGGGGGGCCAGAGACCCAGTACTTC. It specifies CASSQTSGGPETQYF.

The J gene is TRBJ1-2, the V gene TRBV18; 8 bases match TRBD1. Looked up from germline, CDR1 is KGHSH and CDR2 is LQKENI. This CDR3 comprises 16 residues. The V segment lost 4 bases and the J segment 6 bases; nucleotides outside the gene matches: 13. The CDR3 spells CASSRETGVEGHGYTF. For the CDR3, the DNA is TGTGCCAGCTCACGAGAGACAGGGGTAGAGGGGCATGGCTACACCTTC. Full variable domain (outside the CDR3, taken from reference TRBV18 and TRBJ1-2): NAGVMQNPRHLVRRRGQEARLRCSPMKGHSHVYWYRQLPEEGLKFMVYLQKENIIDESGMPKERFSAEFPKEGPSILRIQQVVRGDSAAYFCASSRETGVEGHGYTFGSGTRLTVV.